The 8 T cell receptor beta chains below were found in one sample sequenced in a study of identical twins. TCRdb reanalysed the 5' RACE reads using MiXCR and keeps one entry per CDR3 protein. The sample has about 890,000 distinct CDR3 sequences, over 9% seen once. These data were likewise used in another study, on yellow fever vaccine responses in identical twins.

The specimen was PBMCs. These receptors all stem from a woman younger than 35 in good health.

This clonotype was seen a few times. The CDR3 DNA sequence: TGTGCCAGCAGCCCAAACAGGGAAGATACGCAGTATTTT. This encodes CASSPNREDTQYF. The V call is TRBV7-3, the J call TRBJ2-3; D might be TRBD1 (6 bases). The CDR3 is 13 amino acids. V was trimmed by 5 bases and J by 5 bases, leaving 11 bases between them. The germline CDR1 and CDR2 sequences are SGHTA and FQGTGA.

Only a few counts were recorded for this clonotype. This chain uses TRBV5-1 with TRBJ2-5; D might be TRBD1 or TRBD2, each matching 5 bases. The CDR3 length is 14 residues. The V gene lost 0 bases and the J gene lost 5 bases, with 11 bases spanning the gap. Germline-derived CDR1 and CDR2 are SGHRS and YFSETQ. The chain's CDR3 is CASSLASRGETQYF. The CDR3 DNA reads TGCGCCAGCAGCTTGGCCTCACGGGGCGAGACCCAGTACTTC.

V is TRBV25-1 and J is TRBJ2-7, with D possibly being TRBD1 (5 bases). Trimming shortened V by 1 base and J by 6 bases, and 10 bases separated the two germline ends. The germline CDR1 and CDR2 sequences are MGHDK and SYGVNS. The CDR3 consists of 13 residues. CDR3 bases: TGTGCCAGCAGTGAATTCGGAAGGGGCGAGCAGTACTTC. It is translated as CASSEFGRGEQYF.

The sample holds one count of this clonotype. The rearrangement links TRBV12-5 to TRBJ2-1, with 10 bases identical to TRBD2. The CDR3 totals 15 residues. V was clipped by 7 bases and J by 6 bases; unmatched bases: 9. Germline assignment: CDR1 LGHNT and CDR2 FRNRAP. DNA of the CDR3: TGTGCTAGTGCCGTCGGGCTAGCGGGAGTCAATGAGCAGTTCTTC. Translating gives CASAVGLAGVNEQFF.

The CDR3 DNA sequence: TGTGCCAGCACTGGCGGGAGGGAGATCTCCTACGAGCAGTACTTC. It yields the protein CASTGGREISYEQYF. The gene calls are TRBV2 and TRBJ2-7, with 9 nucleotides matching TRBD2. The ends lost 7 bases at V and 0 bases at J; junction bases unmatched: 7. CDR1 and CDR2 from the germline V gene are SNHLY and FYNNEI. CDR3 length equals 15 residues.

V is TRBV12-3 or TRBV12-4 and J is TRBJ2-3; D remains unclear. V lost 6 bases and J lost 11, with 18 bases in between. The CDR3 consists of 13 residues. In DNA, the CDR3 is TGTGCCAGCAGGGTCTCGGTATTTCTCGGGCAGTATTTT. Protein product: CASRVSVFLGQYF.

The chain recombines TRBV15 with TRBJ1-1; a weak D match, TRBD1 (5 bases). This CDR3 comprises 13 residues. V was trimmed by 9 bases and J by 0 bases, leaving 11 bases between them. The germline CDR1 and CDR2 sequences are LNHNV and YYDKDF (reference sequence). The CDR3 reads CATQRGMNTEAFF. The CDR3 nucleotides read TGTGCCACGCAGCGGGGGATGAACACTGAAGCTTTCTTT.

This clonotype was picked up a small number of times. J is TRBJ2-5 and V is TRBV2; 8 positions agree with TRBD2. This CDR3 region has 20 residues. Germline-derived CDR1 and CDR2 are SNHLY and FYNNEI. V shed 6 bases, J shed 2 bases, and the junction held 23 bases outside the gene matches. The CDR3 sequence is CASRDGLAGVLLGLQETQYF. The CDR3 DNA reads TGTGCCAGCAGGGACGGACTAGCCGGCGTTTTGTTGGGGTTACAAGAGACCCAGTACTTC.